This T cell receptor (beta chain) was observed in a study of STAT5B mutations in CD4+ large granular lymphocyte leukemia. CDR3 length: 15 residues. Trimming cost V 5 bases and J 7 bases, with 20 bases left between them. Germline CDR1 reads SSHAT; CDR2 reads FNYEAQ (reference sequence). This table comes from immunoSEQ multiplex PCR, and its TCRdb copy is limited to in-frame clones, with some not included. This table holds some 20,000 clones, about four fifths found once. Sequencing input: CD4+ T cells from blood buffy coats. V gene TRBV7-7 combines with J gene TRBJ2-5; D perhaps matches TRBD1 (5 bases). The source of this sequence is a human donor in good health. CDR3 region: CASSREQGSRGTQYF. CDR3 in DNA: TGTGCCAGCAGCCGTGAACAAGGGTCTAGGGGGACCCAGTACTTC.